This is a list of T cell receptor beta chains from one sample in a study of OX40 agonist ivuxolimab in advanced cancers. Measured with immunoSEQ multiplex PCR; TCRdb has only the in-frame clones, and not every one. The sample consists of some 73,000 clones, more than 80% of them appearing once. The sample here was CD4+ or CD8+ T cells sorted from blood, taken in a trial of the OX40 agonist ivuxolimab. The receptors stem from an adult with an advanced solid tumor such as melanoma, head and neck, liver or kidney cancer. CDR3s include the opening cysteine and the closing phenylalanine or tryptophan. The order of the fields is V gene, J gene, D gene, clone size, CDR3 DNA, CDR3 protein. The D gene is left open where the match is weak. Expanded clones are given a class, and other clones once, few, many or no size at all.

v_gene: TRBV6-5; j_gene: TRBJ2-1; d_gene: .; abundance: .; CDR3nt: TGTGCCAGCAAAAACTACAATGAGCAGTTCTTC; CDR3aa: CASKNYNEQFF
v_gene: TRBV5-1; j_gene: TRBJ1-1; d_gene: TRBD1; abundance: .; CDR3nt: TGCGCCAGCAGCGAAGCACAGGGGGTCGCTGAAGCTTTCTTT; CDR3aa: CASSEAQGVAEAFF
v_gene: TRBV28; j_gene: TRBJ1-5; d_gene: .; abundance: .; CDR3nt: TGTGCCAGCAGTTTAAGGGTCCAGCCCCAGCATTTT; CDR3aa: CASSLRVQPQHF
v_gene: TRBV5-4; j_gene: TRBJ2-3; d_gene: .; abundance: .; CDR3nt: TGTGCCAGCAGCTTGGACAGCGCTAAGGTAGATACGCAGTATTTT; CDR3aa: CASSLDSAKVDTQYF
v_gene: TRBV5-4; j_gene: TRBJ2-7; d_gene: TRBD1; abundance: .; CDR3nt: TGTGCCAGCAGCATCCGGGACAGGGAGGACGAGCAGTACTTC; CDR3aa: CASSIRDREDEQYF
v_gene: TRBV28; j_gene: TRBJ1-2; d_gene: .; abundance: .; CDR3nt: TGTGCCAGCAGTTTGATGGGCCCCGTTGGCTACACCTTC; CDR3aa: CASSLMGPVGYTF
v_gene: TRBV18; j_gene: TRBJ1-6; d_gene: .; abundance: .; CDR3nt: TGTGCCAGCTCACGCGACAGGAGGAATTCACCCCTCCACTTT; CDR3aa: CASSRDRRNSPLHF
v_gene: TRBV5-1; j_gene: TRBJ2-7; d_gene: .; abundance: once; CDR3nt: TGCGCCAGCAGCTTGGCGGGCTCCGCCTACGAGCAGTACTTC; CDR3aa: CASSLAGSAYEQYF
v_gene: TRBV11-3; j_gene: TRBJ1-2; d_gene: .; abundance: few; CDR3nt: TGTGCCAGCAGCCCCGGGGTCCAGGTTGGCTACACCTTC; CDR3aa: CASSPGVQVGYTF
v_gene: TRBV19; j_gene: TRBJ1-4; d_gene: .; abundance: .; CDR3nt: TGTGCCAGTAGCCGGACCCATACTACCCGGGAAAAACTGTTTTTT; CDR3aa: CASSRTHTTREKLFF
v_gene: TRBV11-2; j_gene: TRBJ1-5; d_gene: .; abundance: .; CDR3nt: TGTGCCAGCAGCTTACCCCAGTTTCAGCCCCAGCATTTT; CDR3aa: CASSLPQFQPQHF
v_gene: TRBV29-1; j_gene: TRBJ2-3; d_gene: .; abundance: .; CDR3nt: TGCAGCGTAGGTTTCACAGATACGCAGTATTTT; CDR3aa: CSVGFTDTQYF
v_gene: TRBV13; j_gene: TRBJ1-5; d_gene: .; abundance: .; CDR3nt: TGTGCCAGCAGCTTAGGGGCAGGGGACCAGCCCCAGCATTTT; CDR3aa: CASSLGAGDQPQHF
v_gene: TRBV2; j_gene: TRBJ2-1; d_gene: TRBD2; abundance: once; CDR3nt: TGTGCCAGCAGCTATCTAGCGGGACACAATGAGCAGTTCTTC; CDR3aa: CASSYLAGHNEQFF
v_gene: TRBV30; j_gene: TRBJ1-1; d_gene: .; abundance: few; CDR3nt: TGTGCCTTGGAAGGGACGAACTGGGCTTTCTTT; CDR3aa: CALEGTNWAFF
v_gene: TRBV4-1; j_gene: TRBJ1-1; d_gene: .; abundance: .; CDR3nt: TGCGCCAGCAGCCAAGAGGGGTATTTGGGGGTGGTGGCGAACGTTGAAGCTTTCTTT; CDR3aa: CASSQEGYLGVVANVEAFF
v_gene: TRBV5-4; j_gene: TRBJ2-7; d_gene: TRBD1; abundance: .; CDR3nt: TGTGCCAGCAGCCTCGACAGGGGCCACGAGCAGTACTTC; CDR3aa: CASSLDRGHEQYF
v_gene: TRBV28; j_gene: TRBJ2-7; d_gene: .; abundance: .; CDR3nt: TGTGCCAGCAGTTTACCCGGACATAAAGTCTACGAGCAGTACTTC; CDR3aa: CASSLPGHKVYEQYF
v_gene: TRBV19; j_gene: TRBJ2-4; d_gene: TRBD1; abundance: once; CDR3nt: TGTGCCAGTAGCCCGGACAGGGTTGCCAAAAACATTCAGTACTTC; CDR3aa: CASSPDRVAKNIQYF
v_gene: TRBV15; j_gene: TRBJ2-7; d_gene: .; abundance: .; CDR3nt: TGTGCCACCAGCAGAGAATGGAGTAGTCACGAGCAGTACTTC; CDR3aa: CATSREWSSHEQYF
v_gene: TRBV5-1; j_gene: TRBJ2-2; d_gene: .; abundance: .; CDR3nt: TGCGCCAGCAGCATAGGGAGCGAGATAAGAACCGGGGAGCTGTTTTTT; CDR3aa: CASSIGSEIRTGELFF
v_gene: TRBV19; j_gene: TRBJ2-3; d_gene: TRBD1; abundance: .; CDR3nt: TGTGCCAGTAGGGCTACAGGGGGCGCTGGCACAGATACGCAGTATTTT; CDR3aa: CASRATGGAGTDTQYF
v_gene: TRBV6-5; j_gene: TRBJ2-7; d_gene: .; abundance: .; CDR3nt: TGTGCCAGCAGCCTCAGGGACCATACCTACGAGCAGTACTTC; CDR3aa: CASSLRDHTYEQYF
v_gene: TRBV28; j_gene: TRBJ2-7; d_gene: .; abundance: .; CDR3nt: TGTGCCAGCAGTCCAAAATACGAGCAGTACTTC; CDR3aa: CASSPKYEQYF
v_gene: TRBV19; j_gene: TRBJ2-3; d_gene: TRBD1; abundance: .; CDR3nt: TGTGCCAGTAGTTGGGGACAGGCATCTAGCACAGATACGCAGTATTTT; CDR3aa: CASSWGQASSTDTQYF
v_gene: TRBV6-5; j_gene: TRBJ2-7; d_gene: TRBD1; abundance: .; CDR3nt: TGTGCCAGCAGCGGGGACAGGAACTACGAGCAGTACTTC; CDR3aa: CASSGDRNYEQYF
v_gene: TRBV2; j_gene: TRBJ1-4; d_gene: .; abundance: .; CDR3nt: TGTGCCAGTAATCCGGGACAAAATGAAAAACTGTTTTTT; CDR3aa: CASNPGQNEKLFF
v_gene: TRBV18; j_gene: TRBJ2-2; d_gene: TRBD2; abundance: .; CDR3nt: TGTGCCAGCTCACCCACCCGTAGCGGGACCGGGGAGCTGTTTTTT; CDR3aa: CASSPTRSGTGELFF